The clone carrying this T cell receptor (beta chain) has only a few counts. As yet, its antigen is unknown. The data derive from a study of blood T cells in healthy people across ages. Points from the study as a whole: It was held that the diversity estimates obtained from one million T cells were underestimates. Long-lived donors had more naive CD4+ cells and higher diversity than aged donors. Older age coincided with a roughly linear decline in TCR beta diversity per million T cells.

Using a J-beta primer mix together with a sample-barcoded 5' primer, a second PCR was run for roughly 6 to 12 cycles. Each CDR3 protein is one row after TCRdb ran MiXCR on the 5' RACE reads. Altogether about 720,000 distinct CDR3 sequences are present, 20% to 30% being singletons, with the ten largest covering more than 3%. V shed 6 bases, J shed 4 bases, and the junction held 12 bases outside the gene matches. Germline loops: CDR1 DFQATT, CDR2 SNEGSKA (reference sequence). This CDR3 spans 14 amino acids. A further study also used this sample, focusing on T cells of mothers and their children. That work states: For cDNA synthesis, the complete extracted RNA was used (about 1.6 ug per 15 ul).

This rearrangement joins TRBV20-1 to TRBJ2-7, with 7 positions matching TRBD1. Source material: blood. This sequence originates from a boy aged 5-17 years in good health. CDR3 in DNA: TGCAGTGCCCCCCTTTACAGGGGTTCGTACGAGCAGTACTTC. This codes for CSAPLYRGSYEQYF.